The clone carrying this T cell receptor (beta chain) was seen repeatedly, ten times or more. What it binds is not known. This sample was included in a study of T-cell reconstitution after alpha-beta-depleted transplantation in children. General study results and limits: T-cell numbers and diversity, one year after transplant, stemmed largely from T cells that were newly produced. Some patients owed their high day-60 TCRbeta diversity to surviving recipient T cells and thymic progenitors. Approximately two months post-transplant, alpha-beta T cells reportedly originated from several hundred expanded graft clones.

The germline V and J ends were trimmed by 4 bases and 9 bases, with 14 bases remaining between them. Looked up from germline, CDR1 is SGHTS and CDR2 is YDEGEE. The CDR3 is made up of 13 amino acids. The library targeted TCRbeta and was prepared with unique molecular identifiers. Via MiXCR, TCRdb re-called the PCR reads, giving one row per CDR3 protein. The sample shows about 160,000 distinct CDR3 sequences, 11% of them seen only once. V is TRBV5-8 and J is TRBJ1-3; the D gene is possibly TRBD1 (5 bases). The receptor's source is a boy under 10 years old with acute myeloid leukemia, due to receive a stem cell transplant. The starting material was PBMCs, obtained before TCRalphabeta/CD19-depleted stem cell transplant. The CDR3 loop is CASSAGLTRTIYF. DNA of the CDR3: TGTGCCAGCAGCGCGGGACTGACGCGCACCATATATTTT. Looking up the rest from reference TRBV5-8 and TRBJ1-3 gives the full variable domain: EAGVTQSPTHLIKTRGQQATLRCSPISGHTSVYWYQQALGLGLQFLLWYDEGEERNRGNFPPRFSGRQFPNYSSELNVNALELEDSALYLCASSAGLTRTIYFGEGSWLTVV.